Shown below are 4 T cell receptor beta chains from a single sample sequenced in a study of post-analysis software for immune sequencing data. No antigens are known for them. Unique molecular identifiers had been added to the TCR beta cDNA libraries. From the PCR reads, TCRdb called clonotypes with MiXCR, one entry per CDR3 protein. The sample shows roughly 650,000 distinct CDR3 sequences, roughly three fifths of them seen only once. Notes on the study in general: When patients were compared with controls, four or five TRBV segments were more frequent, TRBV5-6, TRBV5-1 and TRBV20-1 among them.

The sequencing sample was made of blood. These receptors all come from a girl aged 2 to 9 with multiple sclerosis.

This chain connects TRBV18 to TRBJ2-5, with TRBD1 matching 8 bases. Germline loops: CDR1 KGHSH, CDR2 LQKENI. The CDR3 contains 15 residues. Trimming removed 4 bases from V and 2 bases from J; junction bases left unmatched: 6. The CDR3 region has the DNA TGTGCCAGCTCACTAGGACAGGGAAAACAAGAGACCCAGTACTTC. This codes for CASSLGQGKQETQYF.

V gene TRBV11-2 combines with J gene TRBJ2-7, with 9 bases aligning to TRBD2. The CDR3 sequence is 17 residues long. Germline V gene lookup returns CDR1 SGHAT and CDR2 FQNNGV. V was clipped by 1 base and J by 2 bases; unmatched bases: 9. The CDR3 protein is CASSLGFGSGSTYEQYF. The CDR3 nucleotides are TGTGCCAGCAGCTTAGGCTTTGGTAGCGGGAGCACCTACGAGCAGTACTTC.

The chain uses TRBV7-8 and TRBJ2-3; no definite D call. The CDR3 is 12 amino acids. Deletions cut 10 bases from V and 3 bases from J, with 11 bases between. Germline V gene sequence: CDR1 SGHVS, CDR2 FQNEAQ. CDR3 region: CATSLLTDTQYF. In nucleotides, the CDR3 is TGTGCCACCTCCCTACTTACAGATACGCAGTATTTT.

The chain couples TRBV7-2 to TRBJ1-1, with D possibly being TRBD1 (5 bases). The CDR3 has 13 residues. Trimming took off 5 bases at V and 4 bases at J, with 11 bases between the two ends. From germline, CDR1 is SGHTA and CDR2 FQGNSA. CDR3 sequence reads: CASSPRRVTEAFF. The CDR3 DNA sequence: TGTGCCAGCAGCCCCCGCAGGGTCACTGAAGCTTTCTTT.